This T cell receptor beta chain was captured in a study of CD8+ T cells in alopecia areata. The wider study: Severity in treated patients was scored by percentage of scalp area affected.

Trimming took 2 bases from V and 3 from J, leaving 16 bases between them. The CDR3 length is 17 residues. In germline, CDR1 is MGHDK, CDR2 SYGVNS. Sequencing used cDNA as its template, made by extracting RNA and reverse transcribing it. The repertoire was sequenced with immunoSEQ multiplex PCR; TCRdb's copy has only in-frame clones and lacks some. The sample lists some 150,000 clones, approximately 52% seen once, with more than 15% in the top ten. Sample treatment: oral pan-JAK inhibitor, 5-10 mg twice daily. This rearrangement joins TRBV25-1 to TRBJ2-2, with D perhaps matching TRBD2 (6 bases). The receptor was derived from a human donor with alopecia areata. This specimen consisted of CD4+ T cells sorted from blood, obtained between weeks 55 and 65, from a patient treated with tofacitinib. CDR3 region: CASSEGVGGDHTGELFF. In nucleotides, the CDR3 is TGTGCCAGCAGTGAAGGAGTAGGCGGGGACCACACCGGGGAGCTGTTTTTT. Drawing the rest from reference TRBV25-1 and TRBJ2-2, the complete variable domain is EADIYQTPRYLVIGTGKKITLECSQTMGHDKMYWYQQDPGMELHLIHYSYGVNSTEKGDLSSESTVSRIRTEHFPLTLESARPSHTSQYLCASSEGVGGDHTGELFFGEGSRLTVL.